The rows below give T cell receptor beta chains drawn from one sample of a study of T cell repertoires in cytomegalovirus infection. No antigen has been assigned to these receptors. TCRdb ran MiXCR on the reads and lists one entry per CDR3 protein. The sample shows some 940,000 distinct CDR3 sequences, 30% to 40% of them seen only once. The starting material was cultured CD8+ T cells from PBMCs, obtained from culture after CMV antigen stimulation. These receptors were obtained from a human donor in good health (CMV status not recorded). Some clones in this sample may be carry-over from other donors' samples. Each CDR3 is given with its conserved first and last residue. A D gene is named only where the DNA matches it firmly. Clone size appears in some rows only: once, few, many, or a class for an expanded clone.

D gene,clone size,J gene,V gene,CDR3 protein,CDR3 DNA
.,few,TRBJ1-1,TRBV27,CASSSGAGYTEAFF,TGTGCCAGCAGTTCGGGGGCCGGGTACACTGAAGCTTTCTTT
TRBD2,few,TRBJ2-1,TRBV19,CASSILLADYNEQFF,TGTGCCAGTAGTATTTTACTAGCGGATTACAATGAGCAGTTCTTC
.,.,TRBJ1-1,TRBV6-5,CASSYAPGANTEAFF,TGTGCCAGCAGTTACGCTCCCGGGGCGAACACTGAAGCTTTCTTT
.,.,TRBJ1-1,TRBV20-1,CSALGGVAFF,TGCAGTGCTTTGGGGGGAGTTGCTTTCTTT
TRBD1,.,TRBJ1-1,TRBV7-6,CASSRPTGPDTEAFF,TGTGCCAGCAGCCGCCCGACAGGGCCGGACACTGAAGCTTTCTTT
.,many,TRBJ2-1,TRBV7-2,CASSFPPLEQFF,TGTGCCAGCAGCTTTCCACCTCTTGAGCAGTTCTTC
.,.,TRBJ1-1,TRBV7-2,CASSPVGPTDEAFF,TGTGCCAGCAGCCCCGTAGGCCCTACCGATGAAGCTTTCTTT
.,few,TRBJ2-3,TRBV7-3,CASSPQGFPDTQYF,TGTGCCAGCAGCCCGCAGGGGTTCCCAGATACGCAGTATTTT
TRBD1,.,TRBJ1-1,TRBV27,CASSLSDRGAEAFF,TGTGCCAGCAGTTTATCGGACAGGGGCGCTGAAGCTTTCTTT
TRBD2,.,TRBJ2-3,TRBV9,CASSDSGAILDTQYF,TGTGCCAGCAGCGACAGCGGGGCCATATTAGATACGCAGTATTTT
.,few,TRBJ2-1,TRBV7-9,CATLREGNNEQFF,TGTGCCACCCTTAGAGAGGGAAACAATGAGCAGTTCTTC
.,.,TRBJ1-5,TRBV10-1,CASSEGQNNQPQHF,TGCGCCAGCAGTGAGGGACAGAACAATCAGCCCCAGCATTTT
TRBD2,few,TRBJ2-7,TRBV7-6,CASSLRPSAGGREQYF,TGTGCCAGCAGCTTAAGGCCCTCGGCGGGGGGGCGCGAGCAGTACTTC
.,many,TRBJ2-3,TRBV6-1,CASSPFPSRGSTDTQYF,TGTGCCAGCAGCCCCTTCCCGTCCCGGGGGAGCACAGATACGCAGTATTTT
.,many,TRBJ2-7,TRBV12-3/TRBV12-4,CASSPPGGAYEQYF,TGTGCCAGCAGTCCCCCAGGGGGGGCCTACGAGCAGTACTTC
.,.,TRBJ2-2,TRBV29-1,CSVEETDTNTGELFF,TGCAGCGTTGAAGAAACAGATACCAACACCGGGGAGCTGTTTTTT
TRBD2,few,TRBJ2-1,TRBV6-2/TRBV6-3,CASSYPPSGGTTLSYNEQFF,TGTGCCAGCAGTTACCCCCCTAGCGGGGGTACAACGCTCTCCTACAATGAGCAGTTCTTC
TRBD1,few,TRBJ1-6,TRBV7-6,CASSRDSGNSPLHF,TGTGCCAGCAGCCGGGACAGCGGCAATTCACCCCTCCACTTT
.,.,TRBJ2-1,TRBV15,CATSVNSATNNEQFF,TGTGCCACCAGCGTCAACTCAGCGACGAACAATGAGCAGTTCTTC
TRBD2,few,TRBJ2-5,TRBV6-5,CASSYLGLAGGYQETQYF,TGTGCCAGCAGTTACCTAGGACTAGCGGGGGGATACCAAGAGACCCAGTACTTC
TRBD2,many,TRBJ2-3,TRBV7-2,CASSTPPGLGGTDTQYF,TGTGCCAGCAGCACCCCTCCGGGACTAGGTGGTACAGATACGCAGTATTTT
TRBD2,few,TRBJ2-1,TRBV27,CASSFGLVNNEQFF,TGTGCCAGCAGTTTCGGACTAGTTAACAATGAGCAGTTCTTC
.,.,TRBJ2-2,TRBV28,CASSLGVRQGLNTGELFF,TGTGCCAGCAGTTTAGGGGTAAGGCAGGGACTGAACACCGGGGAGCTGTTTTTT
TRBD2,.,TRBJ2-3,TRBV20-1,CSARGFLAGGYTDTQYF,TGCAGTGCCCGTGGGTTTCTAGCGGGGGGGTACACAGATACGCAGTATTTT
.,.,TRBJ2-1,TRBV12-3/TRBV12-4,CASSVRGRTSYNEQFF,TGTGCCAGCAGCGTAAGGGGACGGACCTCCTACAATGAGCAGTTCTTC
TRBD2,.,TRBJ2-3,TRBV5-6,CASSRTAGAVNTDTQYF,TGTGCCAGCAGCCGCACAGCGGGGGCCGTGAATACAGATACGCAGTATTTT
TRBD2,many,TRBJ2-3,TRBV7-6,CASSPRTSGNTDTQYF,TGTGCCAGCAGCCCCCGGACTAGCGGGAACACAGATACGCAGTATTTT
.,few,TRBJ1-2,TRBV7-2,CASSLFGPGSTTIRYGYTF,TGTGCCAGCAGCTTATTTGGTCCGGGATCAACCACAATCCGTTATGGCTACACCTTC
.,few,TRBJ2-5,TRBV19,CASSLTGTTQETQYF,TGTGCCAGTAGTCTGACCGGGACAACTCAAGAGACCCAGTACTTC
TRBD2,.,TRBJ2-3,TRBV5-1,CASSGPGGAGPADTQYF,TGCGCCAGCAGCGGCCCCGGGGGGGCGGGTCCGGCAGATACGCAGTATTTT
.,.,TRBJ2-3,TRBV5-4,CASRVRFLGLEGDTQYF,TGTGCCAGCAGAGTCCGGTTCCTTGGGCTAGAGGGAGATACGCAGTATTTT
.,.,TRBJ2-5,TRBV4-3,CASSQDHRDQYF,TGCGCCAGCAGCCAAGATCACCGGGACCAATACTTC
.,once,TRBJ1-5,TRBV2,CASSEAQGTIQPQHF,TGTGCCAGCAGTGAAGCCCAGGGTACGATTCAGCCCCAGCATTTT
.,.,TRBJ2-2,TRBV20-1,CSAPWGGGGELFF,TGCAGTGCTCCTTGGGGGGGCGGCGGGGAGCTGTTTTTT
.,.,TRBJ1-1,TRBV27,CASSSPFTEAFF,TGTGCCAGCAGTTCCCCCTTCACTGAAGCTTTCTTT
TRBD2,.,TRBJ2-2,TRBV28,CASSVAGWNTGELFF,TGTGCCAGCAGTGTAGCGGGGTGGAACACCGGGGAGCTGTTTTTT
TRBD1,few,TRBJ1-4,TRBV27,CASSPTLSRGRSEKLFF,TGTGCCAGCAGTCCGACACTGTCCAGGGGGCGGAGTGAAAAACTGTTTTTT
.,few,TRBJ2-3,TRBV5-4,CASSLRSHTDTQYF,TGTGCCAGCAGCTTGCGTTCTCACACAGATACGCAGTATTTT
.,few,TRBJ2-7,TRBV19,CASSISGQPYEQYF,TGTGCCAGTAGTATCAGCGGTCAGCCCTACGAGCAGTACTTC
.,few,TRBJ2-4,TRBV7-9,CASSLGADIQYF,TGTGCCAGCAGCTTAGGGGCGGACATTCAGTACTTC
TRBD2,few,TRBJ2-1,TRBV6-5,CASRRTGRTSGSYNEQFF,TGTGCCAGCAGGCGGACGGGAAGAACTAGCGGGAGTTACAATGAGCAGTTCTTC
.,.,TRBJ1-1,TRBV6-1,CITHGGIEEAFF,TGTATCACCCACGGGGGAATCGAGGAAGCTTTCTTT
.,.,TRBJ1-2,TRBV14,CASSPYGYGYTF,TGTGCCAGCAGCCCCTACGGGTATGGCTACACCTTC
.,.,TRBJ1-4,TRBV18,CASALTDGDRNEKLFF,TGTGCCAGCGCATTAACCGACGGGGATAGGAATGAAAAACTGTTTTTT
TRBD1,.,TRBJ1-5,TRBV7-6,CASSFGDRDNRSNQPQHF,TGTGCCAGCAGCTTCGGGGACAGGGACAATCGTTCCAATCAGCCCCAGCATTTT
.,.,TRBJ1-2,TRBV7-6,CASSLVVYGERYTF,TGTGCCAGCAGCCTTGTGGTCTACGGGGAACGCTACACCTTC
.,many,TRBJ2-1,TRBV6-1,CASSERWQGRNEQFF,TGTGCCAGCAGTGAACGATGGCAGGGGAGAAATGAGCAGTTCTTC
TRBD1,many,TRBJ2-2,TRBV7-6,CASSLPSRDREPWEYTGELFF,TGTGCTAGCAGCTTACCTTCCCGGGACAGGGAGCCATGGGAGTACACCGGGGAGCTGTTTTTT
TRBD1,.,TRBJ2-4,TRBV2,CASTETGASLAKNIQYF,TGTGCCAGCACCGAGACAGGGGCATCCCTAGCCAAAAACATTCAGTACTTC
.,once,TRBJ1-1,TRBV14,CASSQDLGGTEAFF,TGTGCCAGCAGCCAAGATTTGGGGGGGACTGAAGCTTTCTTT